These 12 T cell receptor beta chains were sequenced from one sample in a study of blood T cell repertoires in COVID-19. The repertoire was sequenced with immunoSEQ multiplex PCR; TCRdb's copy has only in-frame clones and lacks some. The repertoire consists of some 65,000 clones, with approximately 95% occurring once and the leading ten covering approximately 2.6%. The specimen was peripheral blood. These receptors came from a man aged 70-80 years with active COVID-19.

The rearrangement links TRBV3-1 (or the pseudogene TRBV3-2) to TRBJ2-1; 9 bases line up with TRBD2. There are 17 residues in the CDR3. Germline values: CDR1 LGHDT, CDR2 YNNKEL (reference sequence). J gave up 5 bases and V 4 bases, and 12 bases lay outside the gene matches. The CDR3 DNA reads TGTGCCAGCAGCCCCCCTACTGCGGGGGGGGGAAACAATGAGCAGTTCTTC. This sequence encodes CASSPPTAGGGNNEQFF.

This chain joins TRBV9 and TRBJ2-7, with TRBD2 identical over 11 bases. Germline-derived CDR1 and CDR2 are SGDLS and YYNGEE. Unmatched junction bases numbered 3, after V lost 0 bases and J lost 4 bases. The CDR3 spans 15 residues. In DNA form, the CDR3 reads TGTGCCAGCAGCGTAGTAGCGGGGGGGCTTTACGAGCAGTACTTC. Translation gives CASSVVAGGLYEQYF.

This clone was seen only a few times. The chain is built from TRBV5-1 and TRBJ2-7, with D unresolved. The V gene lost 0 bases and the J gene lost 4 bases, with 8 bases spanning the gap. CDR3 length: 13 residues. Germline V gives CDR1 SGHRS, CDR2 YFSETQ. CDR3 in DNA: TGCGCCAGCAGCTTGGAAACGGAGTACGAGCAGTACTTC. It is translated as CASSLETEYEQYF.

The chain uses TRBV9 and TRBJ1-2; TRBD1 agrees at 7 bases. The CDR3 extends over 14 amino acids. CDR1 is SGDLS and CDR2 is YYNGEE in the germline V gene. V was pared by 2 bases and J by 4 bases, with 5 bases of the junction left unmatched. CDR3 nucleotides: TGTGCCAGCAGCGTGGGCAGGGACAGCTATGGCTACACCTTC. It translates to CASSVGRDSYGYTF.

This clone was seen once. Its ends do not fully match the called genes, so a read error is possible. This chain connects TRBV20-1 to TRBJ2-2, with TRBD2 matching 9 bases. The germline gives CDR1 DFQATT, CDR2 SNEGSKA (reference sequence). This CDR3 is built from 16 residues. CDR3 sequence (DNA): TGCCGTGCTCGTGCGGCGGCGGGGGGGGCCACCGGGGAGCTGTTTTTT. It translates to CRARAAAGGATGELFF.

The chain has TRBV2 and TRBJ1-2, with D tentatively TRBD1 (6 bases). The CDR3 consists of 19 residues. CDR1 and CDR2 from the germline V gene are SNHLY and FYNNEI. Trimming removed 5 bases at V and 5 bases at J, with 30 bases between. CDR3 DNA sequence: TGTGCCAGCAGTACGACCGGGACCAGGGGTTCCCCAAAGCAATATGGCTACACCTTC. Its translation is CASSTTGTRGSPKQYGYTF. Together with reference TRBV2 and TRBJ1-2, the CDR3 gives the full variable domain: EPEVTQTPSHQVTQMGQEVILRCVPISNHLYFYWYRQILGQKVEFLVSFYNNEISEKSEIFDDQFSVERPDGSNFTLKIRSTKLEDSAMYFCASSTTGTRGSPKQYGYTFGSGTRLTVV.

The J gene is TRBJ2-7, the V gene TRBV4-1; 9 bases align to TRBD1. J was trimmed by 6 bases and V by 0 bases; bases with no gene match: 9. The CDR3 is 16 amino acids. Germline CDR1 reads MGHRA; CDR2 reads YSYEKL. CDR3 protein: CASSQERKQGAGEQYF. CDR3 sequence (DNA): TGCGCCAGCAGCCAAGAGAGGAAACAGGGGGCGGGCGAGCAGTACTTC.

The gene calls are TRBV6-4 and TRBJ2-1; 9 bases map to TRBD2. The trim removed 0 bases at V and 4 bases at J, leaving 4 bases unmatched. The CDR3 spans 16 residues. The germline V gene encodes CDR1 MRHNA and CDR2 SNTAGT. The CDR3 nucleotides are TGTGCCAGCAGTGACTCCGGCGGGGGGGGGTACAATGAGCAGTTCTTC. As protein: CASSDSGGGGYNEQFF.

This chain links TRBV19 with TRBJ2-3; 8 bases agree with TRBD2. The germline V gene has CDR1 LNHDA and CDR2 SQIVND (reference sequence). This CDR3 has 15 amino acids. With 3 bases clipped from V and 4 bases from J, the junction kept 6 bases outside the gene matches. The CDR3 reads CASSIVVAGSDTQYF. As DNA, the CDR3 is TGTGCCAGTAGTATTGTGGTAGCGGGGTCAGATACGCAGTATTTT.

V is TRBV6-5 and J is TRBJ1-1; 8 bases agree with TRBD1. Trimming cost V 11 bases and J 5 bases; bases outside gene matches: 10. The CDR3 covers 13 residues. Germline loops: CDR1 MNHEY, CDR2 SVGAGI. Here the CDR3 DNA reads TGTGCCCACAGGGGGACAGGATCTACTGAAGCTTTCTTT. Translating it yields CAHRGTGSTEAFF.

V gene TRBV24-1 combines with J gene TRBJ2-5; 7 bases agree with TRBD1. V dropped 3 bases and J dropped 5; count of bases not matched to a gene: 8. Looked up from germline, CDR1 is KGHDR and CDR2 is SFDVKD. The CDR3 loop spans 15 amino acids. The CDR3 is CATSDATGSGETQYF. The DNA of the CDR3 is TGTGCCACCAGTGATGCGACAGGGTCCGGGGAGACCCAGTACTTC.

The chain recombines TRBV6-1 with TRBJ2-5, with 9 nucleotides matching TRBD2. J gave up 4 bases and V 4 bases, and 13 bases lay outside the gene matches. CDR1 MNHNS and CDR2 SASEGT come from the germline V gene. This CDR3 contains 17 residues. The CDR3 DNA reads TGTGCCAGCAGTGTTAGGTTCTTAGCGGGGGATCGAGAGACCCAGTACTTC. Translating gives CASSVRFLAGDRETQYF.